This TCR beta chain was captured in a study of T cell repertoires in cytomegalovirus infection. Study as a whole: CMV infection together with matching HLA type was indicated by public TCR beta signatures. Whole-study findings and limits: Ex vivo, HLA-C-restricted CMV-specific TCR beta clonotypes prevailed over the rest of the response.

A single record per CDR3 protein comes from TCRdb applying MiXCR to the reads. Of about 770,000 distinct CDR3 sequences listed, almost 30% are singletons. A word on this clonotype: Its antigen is not known.

With 5 bases clipped from V and 3 bases from J, the junction kept 2 bases outside the gene matches. The CDR3 sequence is 15 residues long. Germline CDR1 is MDHEN and CDR2 is SYDVKM. This material consisted of cultured CD8+ T cells from PBMCs, taken from culture after CMV antigen stimulation. The rearrangement joins TRBV28 to TRBJ2-4; 12 bases map to TRBD2. The TCR was taken from a human donor in good health (CMV status not recorded). Some clones in this sample may be carry-over from other donors' samples. Here the CDR3 reads CASSRLAGDKNIQYF. The CDR3 DNA sequence: TGTGCCAGCAGTCGACTAGCGGGGGACAAAAACATTCAGTACTTC.